The present TCR beta chain was sequenced within a study of T cell changes during pregnancy in multiple sclerosis (dated by TCRdb to between 2018 and 2021). For the study in its entirety: The study examined how the T cell repertoire changed over the course of pregnancy in women with multiple sclerosis.

The CDR3 contains 14 residues, cysteine and phenylalanine counted. The read is trimmed to its CDR3 DNA, 42 bases read in frame from base 1. The CDR1 and CDR2 encoded by the germline V gene are SNHLY and FYNNEI. Compared with germline, V lacks 8 bases and J lacks 9 bases; bases without a gene match: 6. The library was generated by the immunoSEQ multiplex PCR assay. TCRdb took over this immuneACCESS table, retaining in-frame rearrangements with V and J assigned. Such tables are incomplete; in checked studies, under half of the missing clones stem from an unresolved V gene, and the remainder is unexplained. This sample gives tens of thousands of clones in total; around nine tenths of them show up just once. 0.37% of the sample goes to the ten largest clones. This clone was recorded only once. Which antigen it targets is not known. There are no base qualities to consult, and no much larger clone falls within one base.

This clonotype originated in a female donor with multiple sclerosis, enrolled in a pregnancy study. The rearranged segments are TRBV2 and TRBJ2-1, with TRBD2 identical over 14 junction bases. Specimen: CD4+ T cells from peripheral blood mononuclear cells, collected before pregnancy. The CDR3 here reads CASGTSGSGGEQFF. The DNA is as follows: TGTGCCAGCGGGACTAGCGGGAGCGGCGGTGAGCAGTTCTTC. Outside the CDR3, residues come from the reference TRBV2 and TRBJ2-1 proteins, so the full variable domain is: EPEVTQTPSHQVTQMGQEVILRCVPISNHLYFYWYRQILGQKVEFLVSFYNNEISEKSEIFDDQFSVERPDGSNFTLKIRSTKLEDSAMYFCASGTSGSGGEQFFGPGTRLTVL.